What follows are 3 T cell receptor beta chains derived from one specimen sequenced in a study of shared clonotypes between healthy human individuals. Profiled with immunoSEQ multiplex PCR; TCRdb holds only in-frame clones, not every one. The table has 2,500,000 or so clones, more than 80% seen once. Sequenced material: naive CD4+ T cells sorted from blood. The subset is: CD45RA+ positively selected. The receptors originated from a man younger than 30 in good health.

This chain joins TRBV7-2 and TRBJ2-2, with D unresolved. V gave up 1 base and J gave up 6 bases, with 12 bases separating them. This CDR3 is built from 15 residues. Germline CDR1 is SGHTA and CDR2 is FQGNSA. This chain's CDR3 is CASSLGSRTPGELFF. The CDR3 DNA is TGTGCCAGCAGCTTAGGAAGTAGAACCCCCGGGGAGCTGTTTTTT.

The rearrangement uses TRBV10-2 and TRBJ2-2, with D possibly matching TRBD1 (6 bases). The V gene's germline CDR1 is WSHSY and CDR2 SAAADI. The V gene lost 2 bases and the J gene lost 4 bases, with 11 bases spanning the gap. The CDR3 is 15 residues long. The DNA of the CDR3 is TGCGCCAGCAGTGAGCCAGGGGCAGTCACCGGGGAGCTGTTTTTT. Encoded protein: CASSEPGAVTGELFF.

CDR3 sequence reads: CASVDRGYYNEQFF. The CDR3 DNA is TGTGCCAGTGTAGACAGGGGATACTACAATGAGCAGTTCTTC. V and J are TRBV18 and TRBJ2-1; TRBD1 matches 8 bases. The CDR3 is made up of 14 amino acids. Germline V CDR1 and CDR2: KGHSH, LQKENI. The trim removed 9 bases at V and 3 bases at J, leaving 7 bases unmatched.